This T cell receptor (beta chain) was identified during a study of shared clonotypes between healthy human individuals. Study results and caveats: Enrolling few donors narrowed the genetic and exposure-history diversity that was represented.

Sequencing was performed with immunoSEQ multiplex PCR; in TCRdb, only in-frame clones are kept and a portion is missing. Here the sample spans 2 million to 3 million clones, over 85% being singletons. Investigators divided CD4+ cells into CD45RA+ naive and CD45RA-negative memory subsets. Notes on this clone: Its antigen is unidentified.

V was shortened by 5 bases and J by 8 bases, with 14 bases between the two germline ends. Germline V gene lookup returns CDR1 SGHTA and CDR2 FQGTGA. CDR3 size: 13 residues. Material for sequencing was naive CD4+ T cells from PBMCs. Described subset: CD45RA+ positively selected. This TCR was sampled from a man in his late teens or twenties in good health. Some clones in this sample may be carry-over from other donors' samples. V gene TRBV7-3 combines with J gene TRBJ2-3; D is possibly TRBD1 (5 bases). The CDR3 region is CASSPKGSGTQYF. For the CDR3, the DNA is TGTGCCAGCAGCCCGAAGGGGTCGGGTACGCAGTATTTT.